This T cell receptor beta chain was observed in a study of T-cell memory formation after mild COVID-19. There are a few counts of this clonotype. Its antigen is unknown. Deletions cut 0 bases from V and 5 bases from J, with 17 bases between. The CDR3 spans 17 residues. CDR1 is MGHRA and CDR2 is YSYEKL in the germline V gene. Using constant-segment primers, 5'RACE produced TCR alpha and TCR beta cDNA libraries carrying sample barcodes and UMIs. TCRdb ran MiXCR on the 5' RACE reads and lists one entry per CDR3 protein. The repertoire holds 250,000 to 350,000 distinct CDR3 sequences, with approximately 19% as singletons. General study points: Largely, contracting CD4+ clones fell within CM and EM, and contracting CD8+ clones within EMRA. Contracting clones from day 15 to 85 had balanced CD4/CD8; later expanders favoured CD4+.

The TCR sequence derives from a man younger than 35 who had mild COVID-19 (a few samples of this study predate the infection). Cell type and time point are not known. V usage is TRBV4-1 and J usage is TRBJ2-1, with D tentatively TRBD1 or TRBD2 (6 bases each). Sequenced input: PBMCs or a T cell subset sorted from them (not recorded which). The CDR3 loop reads CASSQEGGTLGHNEQFF. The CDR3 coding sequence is TGCGCCAGCAGCCAAGAAGGGGGGACTCTCGGCCACAATGAGCAGTTCTTC.